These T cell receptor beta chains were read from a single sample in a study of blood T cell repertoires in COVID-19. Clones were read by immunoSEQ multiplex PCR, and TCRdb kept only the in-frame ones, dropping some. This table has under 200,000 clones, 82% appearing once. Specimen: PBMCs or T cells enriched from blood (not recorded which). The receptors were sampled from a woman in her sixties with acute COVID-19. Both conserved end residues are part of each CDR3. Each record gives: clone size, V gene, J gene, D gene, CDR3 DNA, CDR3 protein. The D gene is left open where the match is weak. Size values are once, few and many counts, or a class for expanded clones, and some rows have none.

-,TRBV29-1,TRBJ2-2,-,TGCAGCGTTGAAGCCCAAGCAGGCACCGGGGAGCTGTTTTTT,CSVEAQAGTGELFF
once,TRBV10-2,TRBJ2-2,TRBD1,TGCGCCAGCAGTCTACAGGGGCCGAACACCGGGGAGCTGTTTTTT,CASSLQGPNTGELFF
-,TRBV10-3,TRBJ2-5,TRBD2,TGTGCCATCAGCGATAGCGGGGGAGGAGAGACCCAGTACTTC,CAISDSGGGETQYF
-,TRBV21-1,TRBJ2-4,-,TGTGCCAGCAGCAACGGACAGAGGGATCATACACTAGCCAAAAACATTCAGTACTTC,CASSNGQRDHTLAKNIQYF
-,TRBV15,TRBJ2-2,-,TGTGCCACCAGCAGAGAGTCTCGGGTCACCGGGGAGCTGTTTTTT,CATSRESRVTGELFF
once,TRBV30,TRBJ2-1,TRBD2,TGTGCCTGGACTCCCCTGGGGACTAGCGGGAACAATGAGCAGTTCTTC,CAWTPLGTSGNNEQFF
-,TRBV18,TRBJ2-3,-,TGTGCCAGCTCAGCCTTAGCGTTTTCTAGCACAGATACGCAGTATTTT,CASSALAFSSTDTQYF
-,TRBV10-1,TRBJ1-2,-,-,CASSEQFGSGTVLTF
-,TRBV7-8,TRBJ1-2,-,TGTGCCAGCAGCTTATTGGGAGGGGCCTATATCTATGGCTACACCTTC,CASSLLGGAYIYGYTF
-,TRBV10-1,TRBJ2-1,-,TGCGCCAGCAGTCCGAGGAGCTCCTACAATGAGCAGTTCTTC,CASSPRSSYNEQFF
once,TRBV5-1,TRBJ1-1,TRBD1,TGCGCCAGCAGCTGGGGACAGCCGAACACTGAAGCTTTCTTT,CASSWGQPNTEAFF
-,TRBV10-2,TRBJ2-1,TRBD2,TGCGCCAGCAGACTAGCGGGAGGGCCCAGGAATGAGCAGTTCTTC,CASRLAGGPRNEQFF
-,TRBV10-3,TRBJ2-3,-,TGTGCCACCCAGGGCTCTAGCACAGATACGCAGTATTTT,CATQGSSTDTQYF
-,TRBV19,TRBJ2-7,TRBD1,TGTGCCAGTACCCCCGGGGGACAGGATGGGTACGAGCAGTACTTC,CASTPGGQDGYEQYF
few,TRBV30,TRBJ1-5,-,TGTGCCTGGAGTGTAACGGGGGGAGTCAGGCAGCCCCAGCATTTT,CAWSVTGGVRQPQHF
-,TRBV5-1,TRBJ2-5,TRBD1,TGCGCCAGCAGCTTTGGGACAGAGGAAGAGACCCAGTACTTC,CASSFGTEEETQYF
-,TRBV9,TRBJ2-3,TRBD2,TGTGCCAGCAGCGCTACTAGCGGATTCTCCACAGATACGCAGTATTTT,CASSATSGFSTDTQYF
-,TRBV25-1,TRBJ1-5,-,TGTGCCAGCAGTGAGGAACAGGCTGGCAATCAGCCCCAGCATTTT,CASSEEQAGNQPQHF
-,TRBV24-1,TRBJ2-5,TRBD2,TGTGCCACCAGTGATAGGGCTAGCGGGATGATTGAGACCCAGTACTTC,CATSDRASGMIETQYF
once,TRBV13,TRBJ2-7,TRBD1,TGTGCCAGCAGCCTTAGGACAGGGTCCTACGAGCAGTACTTC,CASSLRTGSYEQYF
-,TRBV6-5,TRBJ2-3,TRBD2,TGTGCCAGCAGGCCCGGGAGTGCGGGGGCAGATACGCAGTATTTT,CASRPGSAGADTQYF
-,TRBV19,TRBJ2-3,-,TGTGCCAGTAGTATAGTCGGAGCGGAGGGTACGCAGTATTTT,CASSIVGAEGTQYF
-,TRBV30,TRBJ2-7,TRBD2,TGTGCCTGGAGTGGACTAGCGGGAGGCCACGAGCAGTACTTC,CAWSGLAGGHEQYF
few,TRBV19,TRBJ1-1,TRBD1,TGTGCCAGTAGTAGTCCCGGGACAGGGATGAACACTGAAGCTTTCTTT,CASSSPGTGMNTEAFF
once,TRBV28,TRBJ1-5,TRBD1,TGTGCCAGCAGTTGGGACAGGGGTGTTCAGCCCCAGCATTTT,CASSWDRGVQPQHF
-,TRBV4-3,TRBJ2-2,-,TGCGCCAGCAGCCAAGAGTATGCGGCTAACACCGGGGAGCTGTTTTTT,CASSQEYAANTGELFF
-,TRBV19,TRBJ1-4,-,TGTGCCAGTAGTATGGGGGCAGCAACTAATGAAAAACTGTTTTTT,CASSMGAATNEKLFF
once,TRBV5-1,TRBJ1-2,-,TGCGCCAGCAAAGTGTCGAGACAGCCCTCTGACGGCTACACCTTC,CASKVSRQPSDGYTF
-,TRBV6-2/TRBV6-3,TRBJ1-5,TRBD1,TGTGCCAGCAGCCCGACAGGGGCCGAAGGTCAGCCCCAGCATTTT,CASSPTGAEGQPQHF
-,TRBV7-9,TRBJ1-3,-,TGTGCCAGCAGCGGGTACAGGCCCCGATCTGGAAACACCATATATTTT,CASSGYRPRSGNTIYF
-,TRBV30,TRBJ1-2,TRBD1,TGTGCCTGGAGCCCTCGGGACAGGGTGAACTATGGCTACACCTTC,CAWSPRDRVNYGYTF
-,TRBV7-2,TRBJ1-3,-,TGTGCCAGCAGCTTATTCACAGGGACACACGGTGGAAACACCATATATTTT,CASSLFTGTHGGNTIYF
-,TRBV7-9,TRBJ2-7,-,TGTGCCAGCAGCTTACCACAGTCCTACGAGCAGTACTTC,CASSLPQSYEQYF
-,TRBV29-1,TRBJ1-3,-,TGCAGCGTTGAAACGGGGACTGGAAACACCATATATTTT,CSVETGTGNTIYF
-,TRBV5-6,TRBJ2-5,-,TGTGCCAGCAGCTCGAACCGGGACAACCAAGAGACCCAGTACTTC,CASSSNRDNQETQYF
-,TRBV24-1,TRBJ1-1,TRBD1,TGTGCCACCAGTGATCCGTCGACAGGGCTTGTAGCTTTCTTT,CATSDPSTGLVAFF
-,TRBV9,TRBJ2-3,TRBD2,TGTGCCAGCAGCGTAGGCTCGACTAGCCCGGGCACGGATACGCAGTATTTT,CASSVGSTSPGTDTQYF
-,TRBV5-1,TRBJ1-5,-,TGCGCCAGCCGCGAGGGCCGAAATCAGCCCCAGCATTTT,CASREGRNQPQHF
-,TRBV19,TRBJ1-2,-,TGTGCCAGTAGTATTCCAGATCACTATGGCTACACCTTC,CASSIPDHYGYTF
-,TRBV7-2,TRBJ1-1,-,TGTGCCAGCAGCATCCAGGGGTTGAACACTGAAGCTTTCTTT,CASSIQGLNTEAFF
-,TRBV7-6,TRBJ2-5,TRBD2,TGTGCCAGCAGCTTAGGATCGGGGGGTGGGCAAGAGACCCAGTACTTC,CASSLGSGGGQETQYF
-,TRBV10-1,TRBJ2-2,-,TGCGCCAGCGGAGGAAGCTTCCCCGGGGAGCTGTTTTTT,CASGGSFPGELFF
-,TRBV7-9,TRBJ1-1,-,TGTGCCAGCAGCTTACGCAGGGTGGGCACTGAAGCTTTCTTT,CASSLRRVGTEAFF
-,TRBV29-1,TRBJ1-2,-,TGCAGCGTTAACCCCCGACAAAACTATGGCTACACCTTC,CSVNPRQNYGYTF
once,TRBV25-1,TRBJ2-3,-,TGTGCCAGCGCAGACAGGAGCCCTACTAGCACAGATACGCAGTATTTT,CASADRSPTSTDTQYF
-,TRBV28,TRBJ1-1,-,TGTGCCAGCAGTTTCACGATTGATCACCTGACAGAGCTTAGCACTGAAGCTTTCTTT,CASSFTIDHLTELSTEAFF
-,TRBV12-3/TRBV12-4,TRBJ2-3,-,TGTGCCAGCAGCCGGTACACAGATACGCAGTATTTT,CASSRYTDTQYF
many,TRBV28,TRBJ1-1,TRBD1,TGTGCCAGCAGTCCGGGACAGGGACGGGCTGAAGCTTTCTTT,CASSPGQGRAEAFF
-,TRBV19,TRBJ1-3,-,TGTGCCAGTAGTAGGATTGGGACTTACTCTGGAAACACCATATATTTT,CASSRIGTYSGNTIYF
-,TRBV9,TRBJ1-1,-,TGTGCCAGCAGCGTAAAGCAGCGGACTGAAGCTTTCTTT,CASSVKQRTEAFF
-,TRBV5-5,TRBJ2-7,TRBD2,TGTGCCAGCAGCTGGGGTTTGCGGGAGTACGACGAGCAGTACTTC,CASSWGLREYDEQYF
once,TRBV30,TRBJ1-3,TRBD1,TGTGCCTGGAGCAGGGGGTACGCATCAACCGAAAACACCATATATTTT,CAWSRGYASTENTIYF
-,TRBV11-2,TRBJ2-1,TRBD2,TGTGCCAGCAGCTTTAGCGGGCTCAATGAGCAGTTCTTC,CASSFSGLNEQFF
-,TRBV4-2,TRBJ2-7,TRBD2,TGTGCCAGCAGCCAGACTAGCGGGAGTTACGAGCAGTACTTC,CASSQTSGSYEQYF
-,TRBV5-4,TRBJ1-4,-,TGTGCCAGCAGCTTGAGGGAGACTAATGAAAAACTGTTTTTT,CASSLRETNEKLFF
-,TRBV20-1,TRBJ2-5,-,TGCAGTGCTAGTGTAGGGGAAGAGACCCAGTACTTC,CSASVGEETQYF
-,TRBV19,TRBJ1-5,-,TGTGCCAGTCAGGGGTTTTATCAGCCCCAGCATTTT,CASQGFYQPQHF
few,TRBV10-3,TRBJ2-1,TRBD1,TGTGCCATCAGTGACCCGGGACAGGCCAATGAGCAGTTCTTC,CAISDPGQANEQFF
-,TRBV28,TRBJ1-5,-,TGTGCCAGCAGTCTGGTGAAGAGGCCCCAGCATTTT,CASSLVKRPQHF
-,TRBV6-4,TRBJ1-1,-,TGTGCCAGCATGAGGGAGGTGAACACTGAAGCTTTCTTT,CASMREVNTEAFF